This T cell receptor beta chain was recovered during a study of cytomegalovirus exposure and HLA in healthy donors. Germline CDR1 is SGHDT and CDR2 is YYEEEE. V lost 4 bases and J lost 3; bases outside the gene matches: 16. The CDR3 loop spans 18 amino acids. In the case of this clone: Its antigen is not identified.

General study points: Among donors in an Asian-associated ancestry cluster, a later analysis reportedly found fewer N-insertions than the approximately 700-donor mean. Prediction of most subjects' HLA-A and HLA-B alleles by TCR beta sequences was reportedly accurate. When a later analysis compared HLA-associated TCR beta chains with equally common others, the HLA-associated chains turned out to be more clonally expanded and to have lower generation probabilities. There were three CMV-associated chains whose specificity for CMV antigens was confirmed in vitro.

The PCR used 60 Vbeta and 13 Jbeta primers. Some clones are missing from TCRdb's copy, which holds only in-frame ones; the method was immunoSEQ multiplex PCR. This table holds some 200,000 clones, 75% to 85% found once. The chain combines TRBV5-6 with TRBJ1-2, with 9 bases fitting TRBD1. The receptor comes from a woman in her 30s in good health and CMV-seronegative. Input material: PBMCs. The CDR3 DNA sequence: TGTGCCAGCAGCCTGAGTACACCGAACCGGGACAGGGACTATGGCTACACCTTC. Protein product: CASSLSTPNRDRDYGYTF.